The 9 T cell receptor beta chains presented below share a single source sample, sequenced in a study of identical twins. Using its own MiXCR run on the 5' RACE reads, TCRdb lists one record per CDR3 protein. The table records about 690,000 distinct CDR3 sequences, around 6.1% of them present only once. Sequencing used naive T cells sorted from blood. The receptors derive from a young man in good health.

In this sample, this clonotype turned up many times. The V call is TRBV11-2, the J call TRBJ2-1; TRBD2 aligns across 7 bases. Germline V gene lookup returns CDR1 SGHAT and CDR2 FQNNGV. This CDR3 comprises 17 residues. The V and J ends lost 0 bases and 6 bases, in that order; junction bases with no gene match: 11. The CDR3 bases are TGTGCCAGCAGCTTAGATATGGCGGGGGAGACTCTCAATGAGCAGTTCTTC. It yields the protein CASSLDMAGETLNEQFF.

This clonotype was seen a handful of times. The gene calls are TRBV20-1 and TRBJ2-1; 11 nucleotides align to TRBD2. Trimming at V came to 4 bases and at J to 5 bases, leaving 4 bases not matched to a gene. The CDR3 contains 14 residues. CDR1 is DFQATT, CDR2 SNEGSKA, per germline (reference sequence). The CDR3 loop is CSATGTSGDNEQFF. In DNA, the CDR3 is TGCAGTGCTACCGGGACTAGCGGAGACAATGAGCAGTTCTTC.

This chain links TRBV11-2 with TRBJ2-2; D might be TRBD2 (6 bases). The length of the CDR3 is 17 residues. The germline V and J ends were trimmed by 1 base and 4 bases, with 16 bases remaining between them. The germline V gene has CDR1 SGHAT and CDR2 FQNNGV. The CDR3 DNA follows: TGTGCCAGCAGCTTAGGGGGCCCCGGGACTTTCACCGGGGAGCTGTTTTTT. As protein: CASSLGGPGTFTGELFF.

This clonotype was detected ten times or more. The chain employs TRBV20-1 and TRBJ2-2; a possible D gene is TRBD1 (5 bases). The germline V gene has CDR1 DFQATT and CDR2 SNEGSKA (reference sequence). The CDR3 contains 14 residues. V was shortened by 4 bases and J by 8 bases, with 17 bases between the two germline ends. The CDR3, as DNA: TGCAGTGCTACTAGGGTCCAGGGTAAAGGGGAGCTGTTTTTT. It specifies CSATRVQGKGELFF.

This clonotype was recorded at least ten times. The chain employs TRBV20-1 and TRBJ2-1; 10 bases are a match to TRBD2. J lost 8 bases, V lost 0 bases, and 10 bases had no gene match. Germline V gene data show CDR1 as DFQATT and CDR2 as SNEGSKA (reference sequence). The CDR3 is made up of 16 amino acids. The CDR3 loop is CSARDPAGGPWDEQFF. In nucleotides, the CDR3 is TGCAGTGCTAGAGATCCAGCGGGAGGGCCATGGGATGAGCAGTTCTTC.

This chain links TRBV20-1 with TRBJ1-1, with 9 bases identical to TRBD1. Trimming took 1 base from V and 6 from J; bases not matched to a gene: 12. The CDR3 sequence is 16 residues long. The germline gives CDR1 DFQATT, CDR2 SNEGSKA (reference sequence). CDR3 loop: CSARGDPGQGPSEAFF. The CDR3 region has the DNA TGCAGTGCTAGAGGTGACCCGGGACAGGGACCATCTGAAGCTTTCTTT.

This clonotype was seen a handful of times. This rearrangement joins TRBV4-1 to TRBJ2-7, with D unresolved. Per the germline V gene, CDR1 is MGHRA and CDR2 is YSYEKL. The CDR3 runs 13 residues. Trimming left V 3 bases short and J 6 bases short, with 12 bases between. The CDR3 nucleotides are TGCGCCAGCAGCCATGGCGTGGATCTCGAGCAGTACGTC. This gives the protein CASSHGVDLEQYV.

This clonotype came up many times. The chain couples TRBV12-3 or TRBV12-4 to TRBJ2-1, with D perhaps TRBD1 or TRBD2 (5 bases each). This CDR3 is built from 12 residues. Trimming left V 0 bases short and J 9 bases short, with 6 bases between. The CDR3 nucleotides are TGTGCCAGCAGTTTAGCGGGACCTGAGCAGTTCTTC. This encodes CASSLAGPEQFF.

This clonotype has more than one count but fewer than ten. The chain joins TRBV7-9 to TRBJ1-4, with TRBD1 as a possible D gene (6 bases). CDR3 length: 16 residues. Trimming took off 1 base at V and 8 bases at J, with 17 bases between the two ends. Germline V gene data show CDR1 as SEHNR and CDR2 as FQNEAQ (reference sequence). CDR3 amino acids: CASSLEPDSIVEKLFF. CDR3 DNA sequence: TGTGCCAGCAGCTTAGAGCCGGACAGTATCGTCGAAAAACTGTTTTTT.